A single T cell receptor beta chain is shown here with its context. What it binds is not known. This specimen comes from a study of T cell responses to AZD1222 COVID-19 vaccine. Study overall: Pooled together were second doses at about 4 or about 12 weeks. Study findings and constraints: The breadth and depth of Spike-specific TCRs increased once two AZD1222 doses had been given. Across the whole spike, CD4 TCRs peaked at regions 160-218 and 743-854.

This CDR3 comprises 17 residues. Germline CDR1 and CDR2: MNHNY and SVGAGI (reference sequence). Losses at the gene ends were 5 bases for V and 2 bases for J; bases not matched to a gene: 11. Sequencing used immunoSEQ multiplex PCR; TCRdb keeps in-frame clones, though not all of them. The sample carries 95,000 or so clones, roughly nine tenths recorded once. This clonotype originated in an adult in good health. V usage is TRBV6-6 and J usage is TRBJ2-2, with TRBD1 matching over 7 bases. The sample here was peripheral blood, taken on day 0 of AZD1222 vaccination. The DNA of the CDR3 is TGTGCCAGCAGTCCACCGACAGGGTTGGGTAACACCGGGGAGCTGTTTTTT. Its translation is CASSPPTGLGNTGELFF.